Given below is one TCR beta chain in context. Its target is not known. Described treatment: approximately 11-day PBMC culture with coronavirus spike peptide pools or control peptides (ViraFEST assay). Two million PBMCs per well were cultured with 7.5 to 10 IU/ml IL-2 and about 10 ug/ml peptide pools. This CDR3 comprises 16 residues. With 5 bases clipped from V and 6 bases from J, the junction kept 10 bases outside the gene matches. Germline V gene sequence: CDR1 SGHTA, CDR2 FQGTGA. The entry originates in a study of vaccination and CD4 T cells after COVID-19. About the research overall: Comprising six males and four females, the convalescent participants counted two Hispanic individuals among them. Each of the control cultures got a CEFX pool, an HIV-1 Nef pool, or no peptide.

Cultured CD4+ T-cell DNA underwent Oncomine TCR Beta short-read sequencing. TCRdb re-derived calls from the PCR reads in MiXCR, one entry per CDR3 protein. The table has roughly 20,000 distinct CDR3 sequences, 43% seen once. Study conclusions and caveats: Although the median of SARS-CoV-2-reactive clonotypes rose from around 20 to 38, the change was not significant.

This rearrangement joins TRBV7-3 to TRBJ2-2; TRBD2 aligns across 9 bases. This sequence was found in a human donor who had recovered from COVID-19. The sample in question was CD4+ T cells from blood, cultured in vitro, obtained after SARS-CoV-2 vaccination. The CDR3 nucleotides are TGTGCCAGCAGCCGCGTCGCGGGAGGGCGGTCCGGGGAGCTGTTTTTT. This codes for CASSRVAGGRSGELFF.